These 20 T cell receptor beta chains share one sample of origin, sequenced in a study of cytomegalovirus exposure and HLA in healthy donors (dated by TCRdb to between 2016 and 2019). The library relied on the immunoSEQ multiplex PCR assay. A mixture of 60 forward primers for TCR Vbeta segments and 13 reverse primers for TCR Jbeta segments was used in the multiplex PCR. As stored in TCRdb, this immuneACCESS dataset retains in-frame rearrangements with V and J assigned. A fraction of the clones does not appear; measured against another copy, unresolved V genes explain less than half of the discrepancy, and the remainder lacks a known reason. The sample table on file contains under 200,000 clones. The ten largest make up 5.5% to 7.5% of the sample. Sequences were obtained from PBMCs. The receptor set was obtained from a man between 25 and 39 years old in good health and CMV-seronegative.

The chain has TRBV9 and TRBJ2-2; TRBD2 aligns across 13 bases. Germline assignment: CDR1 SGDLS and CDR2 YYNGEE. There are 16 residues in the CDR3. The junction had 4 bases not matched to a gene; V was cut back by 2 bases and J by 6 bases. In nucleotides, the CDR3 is TGTGCCAGCAGCGTCGGACTAGCGGGAGTTCCCGGGGAGCTGTTTTTT. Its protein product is CASSVGLAGVPGELFF.

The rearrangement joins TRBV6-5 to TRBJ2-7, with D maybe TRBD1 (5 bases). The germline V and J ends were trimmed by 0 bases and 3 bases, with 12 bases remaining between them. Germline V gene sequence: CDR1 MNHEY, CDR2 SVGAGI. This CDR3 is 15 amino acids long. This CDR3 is CASSYSGQGFYEQYF. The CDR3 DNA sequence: TGTGCCAGCAGTTACTCGGGCCAGGGCTTCTACGAGCAGTACTTC.

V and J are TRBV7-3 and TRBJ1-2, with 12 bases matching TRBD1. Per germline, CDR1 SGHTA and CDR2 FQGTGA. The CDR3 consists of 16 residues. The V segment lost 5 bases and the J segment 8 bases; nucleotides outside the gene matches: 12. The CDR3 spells CASSPTPGQGAQGYTF. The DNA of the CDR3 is TGTGCCAGCAGCCCTACCCCGGGACAGGGGGCGCAGGGCTACACCTTC.

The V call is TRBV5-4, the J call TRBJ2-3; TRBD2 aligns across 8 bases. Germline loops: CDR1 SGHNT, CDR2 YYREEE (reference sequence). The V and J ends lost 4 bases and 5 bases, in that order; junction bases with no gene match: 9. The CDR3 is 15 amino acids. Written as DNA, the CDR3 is TGTGCCAGCAGCCCGGGACTAGTGAGTAGAGATACGCAGTATTTT. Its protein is CASSPGLVSRDTQYF.

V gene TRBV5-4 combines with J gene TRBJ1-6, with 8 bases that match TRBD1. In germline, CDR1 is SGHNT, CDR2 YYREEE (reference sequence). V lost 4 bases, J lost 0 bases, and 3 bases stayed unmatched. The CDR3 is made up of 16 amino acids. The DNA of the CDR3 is TGTGCCAGCAGCCAAGGACAGGGCTCCTATAATTCACCCCTCCACTTT. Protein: CASSQGQGSYNSPLHF.

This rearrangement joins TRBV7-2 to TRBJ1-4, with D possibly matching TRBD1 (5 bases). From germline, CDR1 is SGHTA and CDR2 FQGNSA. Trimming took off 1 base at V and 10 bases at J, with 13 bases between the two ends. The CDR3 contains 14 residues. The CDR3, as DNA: TGTGCCAGCAGCTTAGACAGGACCCTGGGAAAACTGTTTTTT. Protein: CASSLDRTLGKLFF. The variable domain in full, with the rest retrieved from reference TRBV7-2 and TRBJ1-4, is GAGVSQSPSNKVTEKGKDVELRCDPISGHTALYWYRQSLGQGLEFLIYFQGNSAPDKSGLPSDRFSAERTGGSVSTLTIQRTQQEDSAVYLCASSLDRTLGKLFFGSGTQLSVL.

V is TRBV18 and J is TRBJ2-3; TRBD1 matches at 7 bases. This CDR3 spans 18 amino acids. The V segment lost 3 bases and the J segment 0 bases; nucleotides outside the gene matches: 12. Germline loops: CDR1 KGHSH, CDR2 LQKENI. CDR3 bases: TGTGCCAGCTCACCCCCTGTGACAGGGCTGGGCAGCACAGATACGCAGTATTTT. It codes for CASSPPVTGLGSTDTQYF.

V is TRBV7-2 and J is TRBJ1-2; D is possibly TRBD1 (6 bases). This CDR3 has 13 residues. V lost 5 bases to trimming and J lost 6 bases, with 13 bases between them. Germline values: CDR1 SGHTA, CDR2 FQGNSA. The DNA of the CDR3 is TGTGCCAGCAGCCCCTCACAGGGAAATGGCTACACCTTC. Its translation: CASSPSQGNGYTF.

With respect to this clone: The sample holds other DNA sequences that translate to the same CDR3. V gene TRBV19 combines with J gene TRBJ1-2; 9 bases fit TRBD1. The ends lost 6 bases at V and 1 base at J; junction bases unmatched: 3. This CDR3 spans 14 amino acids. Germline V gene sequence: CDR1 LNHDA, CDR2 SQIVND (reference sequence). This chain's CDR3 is CASRPGQGNYGYTF. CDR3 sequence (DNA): TGTGCCAGTAGGCCGGGACAGGGTAACTATGGCTACACCTTC.

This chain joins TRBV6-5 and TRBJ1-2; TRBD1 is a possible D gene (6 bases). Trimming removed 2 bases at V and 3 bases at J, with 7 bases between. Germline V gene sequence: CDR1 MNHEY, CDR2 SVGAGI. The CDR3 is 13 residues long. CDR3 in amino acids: CASSYRTDYGYTF. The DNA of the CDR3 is TGTGCCAGCAGTTACAGGACAGACTATGGCTACACCTTC.

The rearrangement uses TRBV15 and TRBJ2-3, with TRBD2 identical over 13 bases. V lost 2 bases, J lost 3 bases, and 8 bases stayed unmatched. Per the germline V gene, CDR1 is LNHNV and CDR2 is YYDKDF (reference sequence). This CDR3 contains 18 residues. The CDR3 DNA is TGTGCCACCAGCAGAAGACTAGCGGGGGGTGGGGCGACAGATACGCAGTATTTT. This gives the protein CATSRRLAGGGATDTQYF.

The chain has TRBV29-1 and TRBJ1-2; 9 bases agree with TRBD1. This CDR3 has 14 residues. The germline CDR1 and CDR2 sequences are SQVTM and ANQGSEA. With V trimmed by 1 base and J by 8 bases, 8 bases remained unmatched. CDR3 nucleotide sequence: TGCAGCGTTGAAGGGTACAGGGGGCGAGGGGGCTACACCTTC. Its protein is CSVEGYRGRGGYTF.

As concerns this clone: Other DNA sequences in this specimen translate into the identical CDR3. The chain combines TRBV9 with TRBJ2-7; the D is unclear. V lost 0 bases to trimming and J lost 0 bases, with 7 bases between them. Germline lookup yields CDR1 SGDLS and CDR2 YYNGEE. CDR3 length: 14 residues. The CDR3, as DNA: TGTGCCAGCAGCGTAGGTGGCAGCTCCTACGAGCAGTACTTC. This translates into CASSVGGSSYEQYF.

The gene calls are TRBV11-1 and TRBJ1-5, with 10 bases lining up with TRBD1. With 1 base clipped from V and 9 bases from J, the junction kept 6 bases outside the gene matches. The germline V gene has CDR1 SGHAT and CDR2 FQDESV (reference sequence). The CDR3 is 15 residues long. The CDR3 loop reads CASSLGDRGRVPQHF. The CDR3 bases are TGTGCCAGCAGCTTAGGGGACAGGGGACGTGTGCCCCAGCATTTT.

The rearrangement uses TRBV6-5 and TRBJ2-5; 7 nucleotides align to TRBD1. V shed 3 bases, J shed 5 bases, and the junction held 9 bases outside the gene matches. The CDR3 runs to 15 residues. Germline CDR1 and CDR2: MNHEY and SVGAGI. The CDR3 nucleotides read TGTGCCAGCAGTTATCGACAGGGTGCGGCGGAGACCCAGTACTTC. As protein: CASSYRQGAAETQYF.

CDR3 sequence: CASSPGQLYNQPQHF. CDR3 sequence (DNA): TGTGCCAGCAGCCCGGGACAGCTCTACAATCAGCCCCAGCATTTT. This chain joins TRBV5-5 and TRBJ1-5; TRBD1 matches 7 bases. Germline values: CDR1 SGHKS, CDR2 YYEKEE (reference sequence). The CDR3 has 15 residues. V was pared by 4 bases and J by 3 bases, with 7 bases of the junction left unmatched. The full variable domain, completed using reference TRBV5-5 and TRBJ1-5, is DAGVTQSPTHLIKTRGQQVTLRCSPISGHKSVSWYQQVLGQGPQFIFQYYEKEERGRGNFPDRFSARQFPNYSSELNVNALLLGDSALYLCASSPGQLYNQPQHFGDGTRLSIL.

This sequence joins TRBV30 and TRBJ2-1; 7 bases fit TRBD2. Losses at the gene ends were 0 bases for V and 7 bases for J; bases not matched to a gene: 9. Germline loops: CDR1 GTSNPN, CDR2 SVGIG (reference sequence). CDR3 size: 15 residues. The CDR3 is CAWSVRGEGRNEQFF. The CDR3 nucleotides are TGTGCCTGGAGTGTACGGGGGGAGGGCAGGAATGAGCAGTTCTTC.

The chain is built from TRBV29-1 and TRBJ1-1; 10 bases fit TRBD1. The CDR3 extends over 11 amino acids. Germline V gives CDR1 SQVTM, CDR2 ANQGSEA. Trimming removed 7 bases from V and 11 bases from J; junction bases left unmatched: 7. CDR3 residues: CSATRTGGAFF. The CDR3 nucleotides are TGCAGCGCAACGAGGACAGGGGGGGCTTTCTTT. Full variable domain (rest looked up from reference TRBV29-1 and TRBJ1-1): SAVISQKPSRDICQRGTSLTIQCQVDSQVTMMFWYRQQPGQSLTLIATANQGSEATYESGFVIDKFPISRPNLTFSTLTVSNMSPEDSSIYLCSATRTGGAFFGQGTRLTVV.

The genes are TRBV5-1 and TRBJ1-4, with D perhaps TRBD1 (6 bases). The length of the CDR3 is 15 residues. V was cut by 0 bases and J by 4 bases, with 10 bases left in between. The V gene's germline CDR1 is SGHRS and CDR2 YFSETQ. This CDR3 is CASSLAGTSNEKLFF. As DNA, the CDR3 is TGCGCCAGCAGCTTGGCCGGGACAAGTAATGAAAAACTGTTTTTT.

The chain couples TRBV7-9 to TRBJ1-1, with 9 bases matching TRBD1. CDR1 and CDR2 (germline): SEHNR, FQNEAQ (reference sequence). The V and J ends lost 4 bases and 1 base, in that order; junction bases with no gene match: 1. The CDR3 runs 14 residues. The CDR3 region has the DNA TGTGCCAGCAGCTGGGGACAGGGGAACACTGAAGCTTTCTTT. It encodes CASSWGQGNTEAFF.